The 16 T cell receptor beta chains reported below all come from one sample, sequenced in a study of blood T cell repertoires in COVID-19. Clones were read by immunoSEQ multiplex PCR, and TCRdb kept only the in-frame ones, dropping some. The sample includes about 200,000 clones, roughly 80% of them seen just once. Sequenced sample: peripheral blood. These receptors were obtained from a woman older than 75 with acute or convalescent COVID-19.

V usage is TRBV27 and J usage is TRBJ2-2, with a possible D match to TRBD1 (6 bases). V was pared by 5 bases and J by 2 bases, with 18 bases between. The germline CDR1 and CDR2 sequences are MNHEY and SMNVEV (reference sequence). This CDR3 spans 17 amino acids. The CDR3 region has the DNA TGTGCCAGCAGTGCCTCTCCCGGGACACCCAACACCGGGGAGCTGTTTTTT. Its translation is CASSASPGTPNTGELFF.

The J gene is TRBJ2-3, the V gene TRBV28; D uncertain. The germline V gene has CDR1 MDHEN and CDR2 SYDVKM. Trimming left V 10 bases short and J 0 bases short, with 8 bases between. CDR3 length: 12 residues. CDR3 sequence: CATLISTDTQYF. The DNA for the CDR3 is TGTGCCACCCTAATCAGCACAGATACGCAGTATTTT.

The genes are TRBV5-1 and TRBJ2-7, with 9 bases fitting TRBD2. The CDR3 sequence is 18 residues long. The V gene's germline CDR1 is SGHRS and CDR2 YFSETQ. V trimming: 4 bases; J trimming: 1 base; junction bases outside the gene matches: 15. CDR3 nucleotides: TGCGCCAGCAGCGAGGGACTAGCTTCCCTAACCTTATCCTACGAGCAGTACTTC. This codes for CASSEGLASLTLSYEQYF.

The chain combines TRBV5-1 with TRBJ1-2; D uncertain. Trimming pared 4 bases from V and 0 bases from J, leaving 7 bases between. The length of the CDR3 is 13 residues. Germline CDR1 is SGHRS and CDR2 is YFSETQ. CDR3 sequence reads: CASSRETNYGYTF. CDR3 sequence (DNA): TGCGCCAGCAGCCGAGAAACTAACTATGGCTACACCTTC.

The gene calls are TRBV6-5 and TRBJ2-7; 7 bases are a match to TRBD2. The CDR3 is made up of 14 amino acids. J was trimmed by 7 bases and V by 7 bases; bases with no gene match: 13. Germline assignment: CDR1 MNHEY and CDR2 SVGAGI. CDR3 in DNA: TGTGCCAGCAAAGCGGGACTTAACCTGAATGAGCAGTACTTC. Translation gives CASKAGLNLNEQYF.

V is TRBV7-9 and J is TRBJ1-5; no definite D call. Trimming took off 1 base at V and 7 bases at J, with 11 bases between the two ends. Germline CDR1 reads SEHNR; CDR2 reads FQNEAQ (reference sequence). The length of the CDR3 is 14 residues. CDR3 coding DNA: TGTGCCAGCAGCTTAGGATCAGCCGGGCAGCCCCAGCATTTT. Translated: CASSLGSAGQPQHF.

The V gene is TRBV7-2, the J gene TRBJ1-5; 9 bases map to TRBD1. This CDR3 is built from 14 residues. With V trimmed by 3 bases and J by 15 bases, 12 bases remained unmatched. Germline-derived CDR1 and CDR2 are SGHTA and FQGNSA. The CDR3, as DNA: TGTGCCAGCAGCTTCGGCCCGACAGGGGGGGGGCGGCATTTT. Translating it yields CASSFGPTGGGRHF.

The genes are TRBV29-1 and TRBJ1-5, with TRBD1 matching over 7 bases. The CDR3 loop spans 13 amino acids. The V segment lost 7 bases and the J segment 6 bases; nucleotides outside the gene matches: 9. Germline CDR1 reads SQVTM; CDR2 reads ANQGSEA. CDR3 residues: CSAIQGRGQPQHF. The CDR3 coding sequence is TGCAGCGCTATACAGGGGAGAGGTCAGCCCCAGCATTTT. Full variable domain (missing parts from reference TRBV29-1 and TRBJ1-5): SAVISQKPSRDICQRGTSLTIQCQVDSQVTMMFWYRQQPGQSLTLIATANQGSEATYESGFVIDKFPISRPNLTFSTLTVSNMSPEDSSIYLCSAIQGRGQPQHFGDGTRLSIL.

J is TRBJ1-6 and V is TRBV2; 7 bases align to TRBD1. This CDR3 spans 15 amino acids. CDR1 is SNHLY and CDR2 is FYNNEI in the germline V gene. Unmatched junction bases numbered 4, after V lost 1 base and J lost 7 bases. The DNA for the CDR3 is TGTGCCAGCAGTGAAGGGGGGACAGCCAATTCACCCCTCCACTTT. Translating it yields CASSEGGTANSPLHF.

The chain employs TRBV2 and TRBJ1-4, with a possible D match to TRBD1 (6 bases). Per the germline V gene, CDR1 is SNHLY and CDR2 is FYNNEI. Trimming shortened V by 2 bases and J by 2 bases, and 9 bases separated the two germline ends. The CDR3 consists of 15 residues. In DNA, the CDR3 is TGTGCCAGCAGTGAATTGAGGGGGACTAATGAAAAACTGTTTTTT. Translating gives CASSELRGTNEKLFF.

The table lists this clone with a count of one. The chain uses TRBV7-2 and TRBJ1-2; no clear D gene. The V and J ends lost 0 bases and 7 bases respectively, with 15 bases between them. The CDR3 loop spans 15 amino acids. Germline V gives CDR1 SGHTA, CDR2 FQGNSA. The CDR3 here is CASSLAFDGLGGYTF. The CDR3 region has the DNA TGTGCCAGCAGCTTAGCCTTCGACGGCCTAGGTGGCTACACCTTC.

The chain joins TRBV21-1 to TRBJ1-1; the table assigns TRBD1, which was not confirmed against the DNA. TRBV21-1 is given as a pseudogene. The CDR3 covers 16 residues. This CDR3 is CASSNPVQGLNTEAFF. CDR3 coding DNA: TGTGCCAGCAGCAACCCGGTACAGGGGTTGAACACTGAAGCTTTCTTT.

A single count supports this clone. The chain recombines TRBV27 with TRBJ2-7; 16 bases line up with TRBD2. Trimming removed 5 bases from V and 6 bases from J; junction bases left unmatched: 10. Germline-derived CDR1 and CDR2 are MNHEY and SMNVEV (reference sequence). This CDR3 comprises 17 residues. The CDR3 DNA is TGTGCCAGCAGTCAAACCTCCGGGACTAGCGGGAGGGCCGAGCAGTACTTC. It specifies CASSQTSGTSGRAEQYF.

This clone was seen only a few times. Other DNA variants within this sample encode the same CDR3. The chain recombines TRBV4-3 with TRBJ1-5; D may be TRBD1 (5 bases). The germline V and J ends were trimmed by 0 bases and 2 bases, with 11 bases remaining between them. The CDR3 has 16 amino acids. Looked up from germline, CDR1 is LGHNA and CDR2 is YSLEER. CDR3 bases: TGCGCCAGCAGCCAAGATACCCGGGGGGGCAATCAGCCCCAGCATTTT. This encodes CASSQDTRGGNQPQHF.

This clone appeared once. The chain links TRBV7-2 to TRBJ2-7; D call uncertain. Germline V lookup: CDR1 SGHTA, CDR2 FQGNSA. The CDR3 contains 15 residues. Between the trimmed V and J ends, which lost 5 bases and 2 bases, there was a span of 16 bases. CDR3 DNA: TGTGCCAGCAGCCCCCAGGCTTCCCCTCCCTACGAGCAGTACTTC. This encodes CASSPQASPPYEQYF.

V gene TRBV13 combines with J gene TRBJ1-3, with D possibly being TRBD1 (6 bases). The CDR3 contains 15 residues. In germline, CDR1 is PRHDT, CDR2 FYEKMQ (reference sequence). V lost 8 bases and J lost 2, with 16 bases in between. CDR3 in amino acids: CASAFLGGPGNTIYF. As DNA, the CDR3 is TGTGCCAGCGCCTTCTTGGGGGGGCCTGGAAACACCATATATTTT.